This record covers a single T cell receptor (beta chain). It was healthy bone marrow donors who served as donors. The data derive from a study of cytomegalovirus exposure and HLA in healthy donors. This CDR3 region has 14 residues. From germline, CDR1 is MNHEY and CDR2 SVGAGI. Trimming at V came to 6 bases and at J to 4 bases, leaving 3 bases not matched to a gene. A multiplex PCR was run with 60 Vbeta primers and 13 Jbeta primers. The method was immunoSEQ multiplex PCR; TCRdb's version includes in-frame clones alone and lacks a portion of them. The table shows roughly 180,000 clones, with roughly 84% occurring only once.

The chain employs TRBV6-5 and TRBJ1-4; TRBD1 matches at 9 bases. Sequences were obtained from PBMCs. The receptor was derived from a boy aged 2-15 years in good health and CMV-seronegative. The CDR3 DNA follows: TGTGCCAGCAGACGACAGGGGGTTAATGAAAAACTGTTTTTT. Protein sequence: CASRRQGVNEKLFF.